Following are 15 T cell receptor beta chains from one sample sequenced in a study of shared clonotypes between healthy human individuals. TCRdb's table, derived via immunoSEQ multiplex PCR, lists solely in-frame clones and lacks some. The table shows approximately 530,000 clones, with around 96% occurring only once. What was sequenced was naive CD4+ T cells sorted from blood. The subset: CD45RA+ positively selected. These receptors all come from a woman in her 30s in good health.

This chain links TRBV5-1 with TRBJ2-7, with no clear D. Trimming took 0 bases from V and 0 from J, leaving 13 bases between them. Germline V CDR1 and CDR2: SGHRS, YFSETQ. The CDR3 totals 16 residues. CDR3 DNA sequence: TGCGCCAGCAGCTTGGAAGCTACCCGAAGCTCCTACGAGCAGTACTTC. It specifies CASSLEATRSSYEQYF.

A word on this clone: This sample also contains other DNA sequences that code for the same CDR3. This chain links TRBV28 with TRBJ1-5; no clear D gene. This CDR3 has 13 amino acids. The V and J ends lost 3 bases and 4 bases respectively, with 7 bases between them. Per the germline V gene, CDR1 is MDHEN and CDR2 is SYDVKM. This CDR3 reads CASSFLGNQPQHF. DNA of the CDR3: TGTGCCAGCAGTTTCCTGGGAAATCAGCCCCAGCATTTT.

The rearrangement links TRBV4-2 to TRBJ2-7; 14 nucleotides agree with TRBD2. Germline trimming cut 4 bases from V and 4 bases from J; bases unmatched to any gene: 15. Germline CDR1 reads LGHNA; CDR2 reads YNFKEQ. The CDR3 spans 19 residues. The CDR3 reads CASSRGGTSGRALQYEQYF. In nucleotides, the CDR3 is TGTGCCAGCAGCCGGGGGGGGACTAGCGGGAGAGCTCTCCAATACGAGCAGTACTTC.

The CDR3 DNA follows: TGCGCCAGCAGTGGAGGGACAGCGACCTTAGGGGAGACCCAGTACTTC. Translation: CASSGGTATLGETQYF. The chain has TRBV10-1 and TRBJ2-5, with 7 nucleotides matching TRBD1. V was pared by 4 bases and J by 5 bases, with 13 bases of the junction left unmatched. The CDR3 has 16 residues. Germline V gene lookup returns CDR1 WNHNN and CDR2 SYGVQD (reference sequence).

The chain has TRBV28 and TRBJ2-6; 10 positions agree with TRBD1. The CDR3 is 16 residues long. V was pared by 9 bases and J by 4 bases, with 9 bases of the junction left unmatched. Germline CDR1 is MDHEN and CDR2 is SYDVKM. CDR3 DNA: TGTGCCAGTCATTCCGGGACAGGGGTAGGGGCCAACGTCCTGACTTTC. Translation: CASHSGTGVGANVLTF.

This chain connects TRBV23-1 to TRBJ2-7; 11 bases fit TRBD1. TRBV23-1 is an open reading frame whose function is uncertain. V lost 3 bases, J lost 4 bases, and 8 bases stayed unmatched. This CDR3 has 16 residues. CDR3: CASSHRGQGGIYEQYF. CDR3 in DNA: TGCGCCAGCAGTCATCGGGGACAGGGGGGAATATACGAGCAGTACTTC.

The chain has TRBV2 and TRBJ2-1; 12 nucleotides line up with TRBD2. The CDR3 consists of 17 residues. Germline V gene lookup returns CDR1 SNHLY and CDR2 FYNNEI. The ends lost 2 bases at V and 5 bases at J; junction bases unmatched: 7. This CDR3 is CASSESTLAGGDNEQFF. The CDR3 region has the DNA TGTGCCAGCAGTGAATCAACACTAGCGGGAGGCGACAATGAGCAGTTCTTC.

CDR3 coding DNA: TGCGCCAGCAGCCCAGGACAAGGGAGCTATGGCTACACCTTC. Translating gives CASSPGQGSYGYTF. The chain uses TRBV5-1 and TRBJ1-2; D may be TRBD1 (5 bases). Per germline, CDR1 SGHRS and CDR2 YFSETQ. There are 14 residues in the CDR3. V dropped 4 bases and J dropped 4 bases, with 14 bases sitting between them.

This chain connects TRBV7-2 to TRBJ2-1; D gene unclear. V dropped 0 bases and J dropped 3 bases, with 9 bases sitting between them. Germline CDR1 reads SGHTA; CDR2 reads FQGNSA. The length of the CDR3 is 15 residues. CDR3 amino acids: CASSLAFGLYNEQFF. DNA of the CDR3: TGTGCCAGCAGCTTAGCATTTGGGCTCTACAATGAGCAGTTCTTC.

This clone appeared a single time. The V and J genes are TRBV27 and TRBJ1-5; D may be TRBD1 (5 bases). This CDR3 region has 17 residues. The V end was cut by 2 bases, the J end by 2 bases, with 16 bases between. Germline CDR1 reads MNHEY; CDR2 reads SMNVEV (reference sequence). The CDR3 reads CASSLRGSFWGNQPQHF. Written as DNA, the CDR3 is TGTGCCAGCAGTTTAAGGGGAAGTTTTTGGGGCAATCAGCCCCAGCATTTT.

This sequence joins TRBV14 and TRBJ2-3, with TRBD1 matching over 9 bases. Germline assignment: CDR1 SGHDN and CDR2 FVKESK. Germline trimming cut 2 bases from V and 2 bases from J; bases unmatched to any gene: 5. This CDR3 has 16 amino acids. Written as DNA, the CDR3 is TGTGCCAGCAGCCAAAACAGGGGGCGATACACAGATACGCAGTATTTT. It encodes CASSQNRGRYTDTQYF.

DNA of the CDR3: TGTGCCAGCTCCGACAGGGTTAATGAAAAACTGTTTTTT. Translating gives CASSDRVNEKLFF. The chain carries TRBV18 and TRBJ1-4; 7 bases fit TRBD1. Trimming cost V 6 bases and J 4 bases; bases outside gene matches: 2. The CDR3 spans 13 residues. CDR1 is KGHSH and CDR2 is LQKENI in the germline V gene. Full variable domain (rest looked up from reference TRBV18 and TRBJ1-4): NAGVMQNPRHLVRRRGQEARLRCSPMKGHSHVYWYRQLPEEGLKFMVYLQKENIIDESGMPKERFSAEFPKEGPSILRIQQVVRGDSAAYFCASSDRVNEKLFFGSGTQLSVL.

The chain has TRBV28 and TRBJ1-1; no clear D gene. Germline V gene data show CDR1 as MDHEN and CDR2 as SYDVKM. This CDR3 has 14 residues. Trimming stripped 6 bases from V and 5 bases from J, with 16 bases between. The CDR3 nucleotides are TGTGCCAGCAGCCTCGAGGGAGGCGGGACTGAAGCTTTCTTT. It is translated as CASSLEGGGTEAFF.

In DNA form, the CDR3 reads TGTGCCACCAGCAGAAATTCAGCGGGAGAGAAGCTGTTTTTT. This translates into CATSRNSAGEKLFF. V gene TRBV15 combines with J gene TRBJ2-2; 8 nucleotides agree with TRBD2. This CDR3 comprises 14 residues. The V gene's germline CDR1 is LNHNV and CDR2 YYDKDF (reference sequence). The trim removed 2 bases at V and 12 bases at J, leaving 8 bases unmatched. The whole variable domain, remainder taken from reference TRBV15 and TRBJ2-2, is DAMVIQNPRYQVTQFGKPVTLSCSQTLNHNVMYWYQQKSSQAPKLLFHYYDKDFNNEADTPDNFQSRRPNTSFCFLDIRSPGLGDTAMYLCATSRNSAGEKLFFGEGSRLTVL.

Written as DNA, the CDR3 is TGTGCCAGCCGCAGAACTAGCGGGAGTCGGGGAGAGACCCAGTACTTC. Protein: CASRRTSGSRGETQYF. The chain is built from TRBV7-9 and TRBJ2-5; TRBD2 agrees at 11 bases. CDR1 is SEHNR, CDR2 FQNEAQ, per germline (reference sequence). The length of the CDR3 is 16 residues. Germline trimming cut 8 bases from V and 4 bases from J; bases unmatched to any gene: 12.